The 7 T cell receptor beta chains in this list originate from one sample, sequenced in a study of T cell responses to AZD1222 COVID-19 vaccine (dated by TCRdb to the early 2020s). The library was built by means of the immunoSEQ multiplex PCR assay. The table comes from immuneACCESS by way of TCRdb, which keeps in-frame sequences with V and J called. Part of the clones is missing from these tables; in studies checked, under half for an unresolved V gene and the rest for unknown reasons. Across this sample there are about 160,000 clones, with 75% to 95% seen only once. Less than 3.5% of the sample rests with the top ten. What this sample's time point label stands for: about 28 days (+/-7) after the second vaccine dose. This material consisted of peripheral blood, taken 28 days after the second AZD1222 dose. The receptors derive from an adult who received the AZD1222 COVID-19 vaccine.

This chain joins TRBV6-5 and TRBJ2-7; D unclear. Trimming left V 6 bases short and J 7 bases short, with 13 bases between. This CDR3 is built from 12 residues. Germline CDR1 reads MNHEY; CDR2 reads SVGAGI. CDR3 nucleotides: TGTGCCAGCAGCCCCCCCAGCGAAGAGCAGTACTTC. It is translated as CASSPPSEEQYF.

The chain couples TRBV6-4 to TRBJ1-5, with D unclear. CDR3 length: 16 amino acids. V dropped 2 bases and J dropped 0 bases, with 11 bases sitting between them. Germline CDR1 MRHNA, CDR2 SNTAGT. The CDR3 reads CASSDKGHYSNQPQHF. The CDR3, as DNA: TGTGCCAGCAGTGACAAGGGCCATTATAGCAATCAGCCCCAGCATTTT.

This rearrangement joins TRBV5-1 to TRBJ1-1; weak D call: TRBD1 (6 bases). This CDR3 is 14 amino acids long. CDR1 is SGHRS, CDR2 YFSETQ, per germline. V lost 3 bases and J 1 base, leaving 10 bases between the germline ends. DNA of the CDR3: TGCGCCAGCAGCTGGGGACAACAGAACACTGAAGCTTTCTTT. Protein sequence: CASSWGQQNTEAFF. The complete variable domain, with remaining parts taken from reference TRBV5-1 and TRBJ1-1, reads KAGVTQTPRYLIKTRGQQVTLSCSPISGHRSVSWYQQTPGQGLQFLFEYFSETQRNKGNFPGRFSGRQFSNSRSEMNVSTLELGDSALYLCASSWGQQNTEAFFGQGTRLTVV.

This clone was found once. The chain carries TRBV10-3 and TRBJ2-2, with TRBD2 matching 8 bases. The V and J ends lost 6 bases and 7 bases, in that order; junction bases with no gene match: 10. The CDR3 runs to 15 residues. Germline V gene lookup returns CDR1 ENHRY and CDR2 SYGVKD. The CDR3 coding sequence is TGTGCCATCAGCGATCGAGCGGGAGCTAACGGGGAGCTGTTTTTT. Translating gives CAISDRAGANGELFF.

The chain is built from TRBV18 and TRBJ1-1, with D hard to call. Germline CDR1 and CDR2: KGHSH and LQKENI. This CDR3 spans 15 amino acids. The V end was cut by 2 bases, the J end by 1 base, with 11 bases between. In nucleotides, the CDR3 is TGTGCCAGCTCACCATTTGAACAGCGGAACACTGAAGCTTTCTTT. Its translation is CASSPFEQRNTEAFF.

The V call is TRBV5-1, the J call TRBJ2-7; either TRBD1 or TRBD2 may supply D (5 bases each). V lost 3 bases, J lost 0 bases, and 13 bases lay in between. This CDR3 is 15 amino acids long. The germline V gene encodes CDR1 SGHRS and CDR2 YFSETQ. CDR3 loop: CASSYEGTSSYEQYF. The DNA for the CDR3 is TGCGCCAGCAGCTACGAGGGGACGAGCTCCTACGAGCAGTACTTC.

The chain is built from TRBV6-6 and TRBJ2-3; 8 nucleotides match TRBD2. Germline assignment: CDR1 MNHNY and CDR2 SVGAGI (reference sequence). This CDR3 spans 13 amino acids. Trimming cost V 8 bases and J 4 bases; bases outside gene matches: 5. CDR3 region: CASCRGGPDTQYF. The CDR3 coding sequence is TGTGCCAGCTGCCGGGGGGGCCCAGATACGCAGTATTTT.